These T cell receptor beta chains were read from a single sample in a study of cytomegalovirus exposure and HLA in healthy donors. The data were produced by immunoSEQ multiplex PCR, yet TCRdb's version contains in-frame clones alone and is incomplete. The table shows approximately 88,000 clones, with 77% occurring only once. The specimen sequenced was PBMCs. Every receptor here comes from a man in his fifties in good health and CMV-seropositive. CDR3s include the opening cysteine and the closing phenylalanine or tryptophan.

v_call cdr3_aa
TRBV7-2 CASTPSTASNTEAFF
TRBV4-2 CASSPDRSSYNSPLHF
TRBV19 CASRPGGQETQYF
TRBV7-2 CASSSDRGPYEQYF
TRBV7-2 CASSLVGLRSDTQYF
TRBV6-1 CASSASGGEYEQYF
TRBV4-3 CASSPYRSSNQPQHF
TRBV7-2 CASSLQGAPGYTF
TRBV7-2 CASSPRPGSYEQYF
TRBV20-1 CSPREAFF
TRBV5-1 CASSSGLAGSDTQYF
TRBV4-1 CASSQDMSSGAETQYF
TRBV9 CASSVQGNTGELFF
TRBV29-1 CSAIAGFPANEQFF